The present T cell receptor (beta chain) was sequenced within a study of cytomegalovirus exposure and HLA in healthy donors. Primers: 60 Vbeta forward and 13 Jbeta reverse. Profiled with immunoSEQ multiplex PCR; TCRdb holds only in-frame clones, not every one. The sample includes under 200,000 clones, 79% of them seen just once. The clonotype was recovered from a woman in her forties or fifties in good health and CMV-seronegative. The sample was PBMCs.

The CDR3 DNA reads as TGTGCCAGCGCCCAAAACGGTGGTGAAAAACTGTTTTTT. The encoded protein is CASAQNGGEKLFF. V and J are TRBV19 and TRBJ1-4, with D unclear. The CDR3 covers 13 residues. Germline CDR1 is LNHDA and CDR2 is SQIVND (reference sequence). Trimming pared 9 bases from V and 7 bases from J, leaving 15 bases between.